Presented here are 24 T cell receptor beta chains from one specimen sequenced in a study of cytotoxic CD8 clonotypes in ibrutinib-treated CLL. Using immunoSEQ multiplex PCR, the repertoire was profiled, and TCRdb retains in-frame clones only, with some absent. This sample has approximately 320,000 clones, with roughly two thirds found just once. The sequencing here drew on PBMCs, taken after 36 months of ibrutinib treatment. These receptors were obtained from a human donor with chronic lymphocytic leukemia.

On this clone: The junction departs from germline at one end; a sequencing error may be responsible. The V and J genes are TRBV5-1 and TRBJ1-2; D is possibly TRBD1 (5 bases). Germline CDR1 reads SGHRS; CDR2 reads YFSETQ. The CDR3 length is 14 residues. The CDR3 bases are TGCGCTAGCACCGGGGTTGGGGCTCTCTATGGCTACACCTTC. Amino acids: CASTGVGALYGYTF.

The chain recombines TRBV18 with TRBJ2-3; D may be TRBD2 (6 bases). The CDR3 contains 13 residues. CDR1 and CDR2 from the germline V gene are KGHSH and LQKENI. Trimming shortened V by 4 bases and J by 6 bases, and 11 bases separated the two germline ends. This CDR3 reads CASSRAGLDTQYF. The CDR3 DNA is TGTGCCAGCTCACGGGCGGGATTGGATACGCAGTATTTT.

This clone was seen a handful of times. The chain carries TRBV7-2 and TRBJ2-7, with a weak D call TRBD1 (5 bases). The germline V and J ends were trimmed by 4 bases and 5 bases, with 12 bases remaining between them. CDR1 is SGHTA, CDR2 FQGNSA, per germline. This CDR3 region has 13 residues. CDR3 residues: CASSSQGADEQYF. For the CDR3, the DNA is TGTGCCAGCAGCTCCCAGGGTGCGGACGAGCAGTACTTC.

This clone was counted only a few times. The chain joins TRBV27 to TRBJ2-1; 10 nucleotides line up with TRBD2. Trimming took 6 bases from V and 4 from J; bases not matched to a gene: 15. The CDR3 has 18 amino acids. Germline lookup yields CDR1 MNHEY and CDR2 SMNVEV (reference sequence). CDR3 in amino acids: CASSHGGLAGVVYNEQFF. The CDR3 nucleotides read TGTGCCAGCAGCCACGGAGGGCTAGCGGGAGTGGTTTACAATGAGCAGTTCTTC.

The chain joins TRBV5-1 to TRBJ2-7; possible D gene TRBD1, 6 bases. CDR1 and CDR2 from the germline V gene are SGHRS and YFSETQ. V dropped 4 bases and J dropped 3 bases, with 14 bases sitting between them. This CDR3 is built from 14 residues. The CDR3 nucleotides read TGCGCCAGCAGCCCTTCGACAGGTTACTACGAGCAGTACTTC. It codes for CASSPSTGYYEQYF.

The chain carries TRBV6-6 and TRBJ2-7; 8 bases align to TRBD1. J gave up 3 bases and V 3 bases, and 7 bases lay outside the gene matches. CDR3 length equals 15 residues. Germline CDR1 and CDR2: MNHNY and SVGAGI (reference sequence). The CDR3 loop is CASSYTRTGSYEQYF. In nucleotides, the CDR3 is TGTGCCAGCAGTTATACCCGGACAGGGAGCTACGAGCAGTACTTC.

The CDR3 is CASSFGTGAYYGYTF. The CDR3 DNA reads TGTGCCAGCAGCTTCGGGACAGGAGCCTACTATGGCTACACCTTC. This chain connects TRBV11-2 to TRBJ1-2, with 8 positions matching TRBD1. This CDR3 has 15 amino acids. CDR1 is SGHAT and CDR2 is FQNNGV in the germline V gene. The V and J ends lost 3 bases and 3 bases, in that order; junction bases with no gene match: 6. Full variable domain (missing parts from reference TRBV11-2 and TRBJ1-2): EAGVAQSPRYKIIEKRQSVAFWCNPISGHATLYWYQQILGQGPKLLIQFQNNGVVDDSQLPKDRFSAERLKGVDSTLKIQPAKLEDSAVYLCASSFGTGAYYGYTFGSGTRLTVV.

The count of this clone is one. The CDR3 coding sequence is TGTGCCAGCTCCCCTCTCGGCATCTCTAGCGGGATCTGGGCCGGGGAGCTGTTTTTT. Its protein is CASSPLGISSGIWAGELFF. This chain uses TRBV18 with TRBJ2-2, with 9 bases matching TRBD2. The germline gives CDR1 KGHSH, CDR2 LQKENI. The CDR3 consists of 19 residues. V dropped 6 bases and J dropped 6; count of bases not matched to a gene: 20.

The chain uses TRBV4-1 and TRBJ2-7, with D perhaps TRBD1 (5 bases). V was cut by 0 bases and J by 2 bases, with 11 bases left in between. Germline lookup yields CDR1 MGHRA and CDR2 YSYEKL. CDR3 length: 15 amino acids. In DNA, the CDR3 is TGCGCCAGCAGCCAAGATTCAGGGTTCGCCTACGAGCAGTACTTC. It specifies CASSQDSGFAYEQYF.

The chain recombines TRBV6-5 with TRBJ1-1, with D perhaps matching TRBD1 (5 bases). Per germline, CDR1 MNHEY and CDR2 SVGAGI. V gave up 6 bases and J gave up 4 bases, with 18 bases separating them. The CDR3 is made up of 15 amino acids. Here the CDR3 DNA reads TGTGCCAGCAGACGGGCTGTAGGGACCGTCACTGAAGCTTTCTTT. As protein: CASRRAVGTVTEAFF.

The sample holds one count of this clone. This rearrangement joins TRBV18 to TRBJ2-7; 10 bases match TRBD1. V was clipped by 2 bases and J by 6 bases; unmatched bases: 4. The CDR3 totals 14 residues. Germline V CDR1 and CDR2: KGHSH, LQKENI. CDR3 residues: CASSPSGQGVEQYF. CDR3 sequence (DNA): TGTGCCAGCTCACCATCTGGACAGGGGGTCGAGCAGTACTTC.

This clone was detected only a few times. V gene TRBV7-3 combines with J gene TRBJ1-1, with D unresolved. The CDR3 is 13 residues long. The germline V and J ends were trimmed by 4 bases and 3 bases, with 9 bases remaining between them. Per germline, CDR1 SGHTA and CDR2 FQGTGA. The CDR3 region is CASSSEWDTEAFF. CDR3 DNA sequence: TGTGCCAGCAGCTCCGAGTGGGACACTGAAGCTTTCTTT.

This sequence joins TRBV9 and TRBJ2-5; 7 positions agree with TRBD2. The CDR3 has 15 amino acids. CDR1 and CDR2 (germline): SGDLS, YYNGEE. V trimming: 4 bases; J trimming: 7 bases; junction bases outside the gene matches: 13. The CDR3 nucleotides are TGTGCCAGCAGCCATCAAGCAGGACTAGGGACGACCCAGTACTTC. The encoded protein is CASSHQAGLGTTQYF. Using reference TRBV9 and TRBJ2-5 for the parts outside the CDR3, the full variable domain is DSGVTQTPKHLITATGQRVTLRCSPRSGDLSVYWYQQSLDQGLQFLIQYYNGEERAKGNILERFSAQQFPDLHSELNLSSLELGDSALYFCASSHQAGLGTTQYFGPGTRLLVL.

This clone was counted between two and nine times. The sample carries other DNA sequences with the same CDR3. The CDR3: CASSLSGNEQFF. In DNA, the CDR3 is TGTGCCAGCAGCTTAAGCGGTAATGAGCAGTTCTTC. V is TRBV7-3 and J is TRBJ2-1; D gene ambiguous. CDR1 and CDR2 (germline): SGHTA, FQGTGA. V lost 1 base and J 7 bases, leaving 5 bases between the germline ends. The CDR3 length is 12 residues.

The CDR3 loop reads CASSTQWLAAYEQYF. The CDR3 nucleotides read TGTGCCAGCAGTACCCAGTGGCTGGCTGCCTACGAGCAGTACTTC. This chain uses TRBV2 with TRBJ2-7; no definite D call. Germline V gives CDR1 SNHLY, CDR2 FYNNEI. V shed 5 bases and J shed 2 bases, with 16 bases lying between them. The CDR3 sequence is 15 residues long.

This chain connects TRBV5-1 to TRBJ2-5; D is perhaps TRBD1 or TRBD2 (6 bases each). Germline CDR1 and CDR2: SGHRS and YFSETQ. The V gene lost 3 bases and the J gene lost 2 bases, with 11 bases spanning the gap. The CDR3 consists of 14 residues. CDR3 coding DNA: TGCGCCAGCAGCTCTCGGGGGCCTCAAGAGACCCAGTACTTC. Its translation: CASSSRGPQETQYF.

This chain links TRBV6-1 with TRBJ1-2; D may be TRBD1 (6 bases). The germline V gene has CDR1 MNHNS and CDR2 SASEGT. Trimming took off 2 bases at V and 2 bases at J, with 24 bases between the two ends. The length of the CDR3 is 19 residues. Here the CDR3 DNA reads TGTGCCAGCAGTGAATGGGGGGGAGGGGCAGGAGGGACAAACTATGGCTACACCTTC. As protein: CASSEWGGGAGGTNYGYTF.

The chain links TRBV15 to TRBJ2-4, with D tentatively TRBD1 or TRBD2 (5 bases each). V was trimmed by 1 base and J by 2 bases, leaving 12 bases between them. The CDR3 totals 16 residues. Looked up from germline, CDR1 is LNHNV and CDR2 is YYDKDF (reference sequence). This CDR3 is CATSRGGVGTKNIQYF. The CDR3 nucleotides are TGTGCCACCAGCAGAGGAGGGGTAGGGACCAAAAACATTCAGTACTTC.

The rearrangement joins TRBV29-1 to TRBJ2-3, with TRBD2 matching 8 bases. V lost 2 bases to trimming and J lost 3 bases; unmatched junction nucleotides: 4. This CDR3 has 14 residues. The germline CDR1 and CDR2 sequences are SQVTM and ANQGSEA. The DNA of the CDR3 is TGCAGCGTTGAAAGTCGGGAGGGGACAGATACGCAGTATTTT. The encoded protein is CSVESREGTDTQYF.

This clone was seen only a few times. The chain carries TRBV7-9 and TRBJ1-5, with D possibly being TRBD1 (5 bases). The CDR3 contains 15 residues. The ends were cut back, 0 bases at V and 2 bases at J, with 8 bases in the middle. CDR1 and CDR2 (germline): SEHNR, FQNEAQ (reference sequence). The DNA for the CDR3 is TGTGCCAGCAGCTTAGCCGGGACGGGCAATCAGCCCCAGCATTTT. Protein sequence: CASSLAGTGNQPQHF.

This clone was found once. The rearrangement links TRBV28 to TRBJ2-1; a weak D match, TRBD1 (5 bases). The CDR3 totals 16 residues. The germline V gene has CDR1 MDHEN and CDR2 SYDVKM. The V end lost 0 bases, the J end lost 1 base, and 10 bases lay between the germline ends. CDR3 region: CASSLWKAGSYNEQFF. Written as DNA, the CDR3 is TGTGCCAGCAGTTTATGGAAGGCAGGGTCCTACAATGAGCAGTTCTTC.

In its sample, this clone was seen a few times. The rearrangement uses TRBV9 and TRBJ2-7; 8 nucleotides agree with TRBD1. Germline CDR1 is SGDLS and CDR2 is YYNGEE. The V segment lost 2 bases and the J segment 6 bases; nucleotides outside the gene matches: 7. This CDR3 region has 14 residues. CDR3 sequence (DNA): TGTGCCAGCAGCGTGGTACCGACAGGGGCCGAGCAGTACTTC. It yields the protein CASSVVPTGAEQYF.

The chain has TRBV27 and TRBJ2-7; 14 bases agree with TRBD2. The CDR3 has 16 amino acids. In germline, CDR1 is MNHEY, CDR2 SMNVEV (reference sequence). J lost 3 bases, V lost 2 bases, and 3 bases had no gene match. CDR3 nucleotide sequence: TGTGCCAGCAGTTTAGTGGGGACTAGCGGGAGCTACGAGCAGTACTTC. Translating gives CASSLVGTSGSYEQYF.

The chain recombines TRBV6-1 with TRBJ2-7; TRBD2 might be the D (5 bases). The CDR3 runs to 15 residues. The germline gives CDR1 MNHNS, CDR2 SASEGT. Trimming cost V 7 bases and J 4 bases, with 20 bases left between them. CDR3 nucleotides: TGTGCCAGCACCTACTCGGGCTTCTCGGGATACGAGCAGTACTTC. Translated, it gives CASTYSGFSGYEQYF.